A single sample gave rise to the 23 T cell receptor beta chains below, sequenced in a study of CD8 T cells in Susac syndrome. After extraction with the RNeasy kit, roughly 0.5 to 1 ug of the RNA was reverse transcribed using random hexamers. MiXCR was run by TCRdb on the immunoSEQ multiplex PCR reads, yielding one entry per CDR3 protein. The sample has around 140,000 distinct CDR3 sequences, roughly 80% seen once; the top ten hold 0.45% to 0.6%. Specimen: CD8+ T cells from PBMCs. Receptor source: a human donor with multiple sclerosis.

The chain links TRBV12-3 or TRBV12-4 to TRBJ2-5; D is perhaps TRBD1 (6 bases). Trimming pared 5 bases from V and 4 bases from J, leaving 17 bases between. The CDR3 consists of 15 residues. For the CDR3, the DNA is TGTGCCAGCAGTGCAGCGAAGGGGGTGGGAGAGACCCAGTACTTC. It yields the protein CASSAAKGVGETQYF.

This clonotype was picked up a small number of times. This chain links TRBV5-4 with TRBJ2-7; TRBD2 is a possible D gene (5 bases). Germline CDR1 SGHNT, CDR2 YYREEE (reference sequence). This CDR3 has 14 residues. The V end lost 4 bases, the J end lost 2 bases, and 13 bases lay between the germline ends. Written as DNA, the CDR3 is TGTGCCAGCAGCCCGACCGGGGTCCCCTACGAGCAGTACGTC. Its protein product is CASSPTGVPYEQYV.

This clonotype was observed a handful of times. The V gene is TRBV29-1, the J gene TRBJ1-1; D is uncertain. V lost 4 bases and J lost 5, with 11 bases in between. The CDR3 length is 12 residues. Germline V lookup: CDR1 SQVTM, CDR2 ANQGSEA. The CDR3 nucleotides are TGCAGCGTTGTAGGTTTGGGAACTGAAGCTTTCTTT. Translation gives CSVVGLGTEAFF.

The genes are TRBV19 and TRBJ1-2; D is unclear. The V and J ends lost 2 bases and 2 bases respectively, with 9 bases between them. CDR1 and CDR2 (germline): LNHDA, SQIVND (reference sequence). This CDR3 has 14 amino acids. Written as DNA, the CDR3 is TGTGCCAGTAGTATAAATTGGGAAAACTATGGCTACACCTTC. The encoded protein is CASSINWENYGYTF.

This chain joins TRBV27 and TRBJ2-2, with TRBD2 identical over 10 bases. V trimming: 2 bases; J trimming: 6 bases; junction bases outside the gene matches: 9. Germline V gene lookup returns CDR1 MNHEY and CDR2 SMNVEV (reference sequence). The CDR3 runs 17 residues. CDR3 amino acids: CASSLLEAGGPSGELFF. As DNA, the CDR3 is TGTGCCAGCAGTTTACTTGAAGCGGGAGGGCCTTCCGGGGAGCTGTTTTTT.

There are a few counts of this clonotype. V and J are TRBV9 and TRBJ2-3; possible D gene TRBD1, 6 bases. Germline assignment: CDR1 SGDLS and CDR2 YYNGEE. Trimming cost V 4 bases and J 0 bases, with 12 bases left between them. There are 15 residues in the CDR3. CDR3 DNA: TGTGCCAGCAGCCCAGGGGTGACTAGCACAGATACGCAGTATTTT. It translates to CASSPGVTSTDTQYF.

This chain connects TRBV19 to TRBJ2-1, with D possibly being TRBD2 (6 bases). V was pared by 8 bases and J by 0 bases, with 14 bases between. This CDR3 has 15 amino acids. Germline V gene sequence: CDR1 LNHDA, CDR2 SQIVND (reference sequence). The CDR3 is CASSAGPSSYNEQFF. In DNA, the CDR3 is TGTGCCAGTTCAGCGGGTCCGAGCTCCTACAATGAGCAGTTCTTC.

The chain carries TRBV7-9 and TRBJ2-7; D ambiguous. The CDR3 loop spans 13 amino acids. V lost 9 bases and J lost 0, with 12 bases in between. Germline V CDR1 and CDR2: SEHNR, FQNEAQ (reference sequence). The CDR3 protein is CASIPQSSYEQYF. In DNA form, the CDR3 reads TGTGCCAGTATACCACAGTCCTCCTACGAGCAGTACTTC.

The V and J genes are TRBV9 and TRBJ2-3, with D maybe TRBD1 (6 bases). The V gene's germline CDR1 is SGDLS and CDR2 YYNGEE. V shed 0 bases and J shed 2 bases, with 10 bases lying between them. This CDR3 comprises 15 residues. The CDR3 loop reads CASSVAGVLTDTQYF. In DNA form, the CDR3 reads TGTGCCAGCAGCGTAGCAGGGGTCCTCACAGATACGCAGTATTTT.

The J gene is TRBJ1-1, the V gene TRBV18, with D perhaps TRBD1 (6 bases). Germline assignment: CDR1 KGHSH and CDR2 LQKENI. There are 14 residues in the CDR3. Between the trimmed V and J ends, which lost 2 bases and 2 bases, there was a span of 9 bases. The CDR3 spells CASSPKDRNTEAFF. DNA of the CDR3: TGTGCCAGCTCACCAAAGGACAGAAACACTGAAGCTTTCTTT.

The chain combines TRBV4-2 with TRBJ2-2; 10 nucleotides line up with TRBD2. CDR3 size: 17 residues. V trimming: 5 bases; J trimming: 7 bases; junction bases outside the gene matches: 13. CDR1 is LGHNA, CDR2 YNFKEQ, per germline. CDR3 in amino acids: CASSKGAGGPANGELFF. As DNA, the CDR3 is TGTGCCAGCAGCAAGGGAGCGGGAGGGCCCGCCAACGGGGAGCTGTTTTTT.

The J gene is TRBJ2-7, the V gene TRBV19; no clear D gene. Deletions cut 4 bases from V and 2 bases from J, with 3 bases between. Per the germline V gene, CDR1 is LNHDA and CDR2 is SQIVND (reference sequence). This CDR3 contains 11 residues. The CDR3 region is CASSTPYEQYF. In DNA, the CDR3 is TGTGCCAGTAGTACGCCCTACGAGCAGTACTTC.

The chain recombines TRBV7-8 with TRBJ2-7, with 7 bases aligning to TRBD1. The CDR3 is 16 residues long. The V gene end was trimmed by 1 base and the J gene end by 6 bases; junction bases not matched to a gene: 12. CDR1 and CDR2 from the germline V gene are SGHVS and FQNEAQ. CDR3 protein: CASSLETAGGWGEQYV. The CDR3, as DNA: TGTGCCAGCAGCTTAGAAACGGCAGGGGGATGGGGCGAGCAGTACGTC.

V usage is TRBV28 and J usage is TRBJ1-2, with a weak D call TRBD1 (5 bases). The germline V and J ends were trimmed by 5 bases and 0 bases, with 10 bases remaining between them. Germline V gene sequence: CDR1 MDHEN, CDR2 SYDVKM. The CDR3 is 14 amino acids. CDR3 bases: TGTGCCAGCAGTCCACGACAGACTAACTATGGCTACACCTTC. Protein sequence: CASSPRQTNYGYTF.

This clonotype was observed a single time. The V gene is TRBV20-1, the J gene TRBJ2-7; D is possibly TRBD1 (5 bases). From germline, CDR1 is DFQATT and CDR2 SNEGSKA (reference sequence). CDR3 length: 13 amino acids. V was shortened by 6 bases and J by 3 bases, with 15 bases between the two germline ends. CDR3 nucleotides: TGCAGTGCCGGGCAGGGCCTCGACTACGAGCAGTACTTC. It translates to CSAGQGLDYEQYF.

CDR3 DNA sequence: TGTGCCAGCAGTGAATGGGACATGAACACTGAAGCTTTCTTT. It translates to CASSEWDMNTEAFF. The rearrangement joins TRBV2 to TRBJ1-1, with D possibly being TRBD1 (6 bases). The CDR3 length is 14 residues. V lost 2 bases and J lost 0, with 7 bases in between. Germline values: CDR1 SNHLY, CDR2 FYNNEI. Combining the CDR3 with reference TRBV2 and TRBJ1-1 gives the whole variable domain EPEVTQTPSHQVTQMGQEVILRCVPISNHLYFYWYRQILGQKVEFLVSFYNNEISEKSEIFDDQFSVERPDGSNFTLKIRSTKLEDSAMYFCASSEWDMNTEAFFGQGTRLTVV.

V usage is TRBV19 and J usage is TRBJ2-7; D not resolved. V shed 3 bases and J shed 2 bases, with 11 bases lying between them. This CDR3 region has 14 residues. The germline gives CDR1 LNHDA, CDR2 SQIVND (reference sequence). The CDR3 is CASSMAAGAYEQYF. Here the CDR3 DNA reads TGTGCCAGTAGTATGGCGGCAGGAGCCTACGAGCAGTACTTC.

The V and J genes are TRBV6-5 and TRBJ2-3, with TRBD1 matching 8 bases. The CDR3 runs 15 residues. Germline CDR1 MNHEY, CDR2 SVGAGI. V dropped 0 bases and J dropped 6; count of bases not matched to a gene: 5. CDR3 loop: CASSYSGQGADTQYF. CDR3 in DNA: TGTGCCAGCAGTTACTCGGGGCAGGGGGCGGATACGCAGTATTTT.

The chain carries TRBV7-9 and TRBJ2-2; D uncertain. V lost 5 bases and J 6 bases, leaving 16 bases between the germline ends. Germline-derived CDR1 and CDR2 are SEHNR and FQNEAQ (reference sequence). The CDR3 contains 15 residues. CDR3 nucleotides: TGTGCCAGCAGCCACCCCGACGGCGCCTCCGGGGAGCTGTTTTTT. Its translation is CASSHPDGASGELFF.

The rearrangement links TRBV5-4 to TRBJ1-1, with 8 bases aligning to TRBD1. Per the germline V gene, CDR1 is SGHNT and CDR2 is YYREEE (reference sequence). The CDR3 runs 14 residues. The V and J ends lost 1 base and 6 bases, in that order; junction bases with no gene match: 5. The CDR3 loop is CASSLSQGAPEAFF. CDR3 nucleotide sequence: TGTGCCAGCAGCTTGTCCCAGGGGGCTCCTGAAGCTTTCTTT.

The V gene is TRBV20-1, the J gene TRBJ1-2; D may be TRBD1 (5 bases). There are 18 residues in the CDR3. The ends were cut back, 1 base at V and 6 bases at J, with 27 bases in the middle. Germline assignment: CDR1 DFQATT and CDR2 SNEGSKA (reference sequence). The CDR3 protein is CSARGGLGRDAKGNGYTF. DNA for the CDR3: TGCAGTGCTAGAGGGGGCTTGGGCAGGGATGCTAAGGGTAATGGCTACACCTTC.

J is TRBJ1-2 and V is TRBV28; D unresolved. CDR3 size: 15 residues. Germline assignment: CDR1 MDHEN and CDR2 SYDVKM. The V end lost 3 bases, the J end lost 7 bases, and 18 bases lay between the germline ends. As DNA, the CDR3 is TGTGCCAGCAGTTTTAATATCGGGATCACGGGTGGCTACACCTTC. It is translated as CASSFNIGITGGYTF.

This rearrangement joins TRBV10-3 to TRBJ1-6; D remains unclear. The germline gives CDR1 ENHRY, CDR2 SYGVKD. CDR3 length equals 15 residues. With 0 bases removed from V and 6 bases from J, the gap between germline ends came to 9 bases. CDR3 loop: CAISESRQINSPLHF. The CDR3, as DNA: TGTGCCATCAGTGAGTCAAGGCAGATTAATTCACCCCTCCACTTT.